This entry describes one TCR beta chain. Its antigen is not known. Study outcomes and limitations: Tumor memory CD4+ T cell TCR gene usage was found to cluster with blood and lymph node memory CD4+ cells and with lymph node naive CD4+ cells.

Constant-region reverse primers amplified full-length variable regions, followed by semi-nested Nested Universal Primer A PCR. One entry per CDR3 protein results from TCRdb running MiXCR on the 5' RACE reads. The sample shows about 32,000 distinct CDR3 sequences, roughly a quarter of them seen only once. With V trimmed by 1 base and J by 4 bases, 8 bases remained unmatched. Germline V CDR1 and CDR2: DFQATT, SNEGSKA (reference sequence). CDR3 length: 15 residues. V and J are TRBV20-1 and TRBJ1-2; 8 positions match TRBD1. The receptor was derived from a female donor with breast cancer. Specimen: memory CD4+ T cells sorted from blood. Subset: memory CD4+ T cells, CD4+CD45RO+CD25-. The CDR3 coding sequence is TGCAGTGCTAGAGTCCGACAGGGGCTTGGCTATGGCTACACCTTC. As protein: CSARVRQGLGYGYTF.